These 3 T cell receptor beta chains came from one sample sequenced in a study of cytomegalovirus exposure and HLA in healthy donors. A multiplex PCR was run with 60 Vbeta primers and 13 Jbeta primers. Assay: immunoSEQ multiplex PCR; the TCRdb copy retains only in-frame clones and omits some. This table has 150,000 to 200,000 clones, 75% to 80% appearing once. Sequencing was performed on PBMCs. The receptors derive from a woman in her fifties or sixties in good health and CMV-seropositive.

This chain joins TRBV7-9 and TRBJ1-5; the match to TRBD1 covers 9 bases. Germline V gives CDR1 SEHNR, CDR2 FQNEAQ (reference sequence). This CDR3 region has 16 residues. Germline trimming cut 5 bases from V and 4 bases from J; bases unmatched to any gene: 9. The CDR3 DNA sequence: TGTGCCAGCAGCGCCTCGGACAGGGGCCTAAATCAGCCCCAGCATTTT. This translates into CASSASDRGLNQPQHF.

J is TRBJ1-2 and V is TRBV19, with D possibly matching TRBD1 (5 bases). Trimming shortened V by 3 bases and J by 8 bases, and 10 bases separated the two germline ends. The CDR3 is 12 amino acids. In germline, CDR1 is LNHDA, CDR2 SQIVND (reference sequence). CDR3 protein: CASSMQGGGYTF. Written as DNA, the CDR3 is TGTGCCAGTAGTATGCAGGGCGGCGGCTACACCTTC.

The genes are TRBV11-2 and TRBJ1-1, with TRBD1 matching over 7 bases. V was pared by 5 bases and J by 7 bases, with 13 bases of the junction left unmatched. From germline, CDR1 is SGHAT and CDR2 FQNNGV. CDR3 length: 15 amino acids. Written as DNA, the CDR3 is TGTGCCAGCAGCCGAGCTGCAGGGGGGAGTGGTGAAGCTTTCTTT. Its protein product is CASSRAAGGSGEAFF.